The 30 T cell receptor beta chains in this list originate from one sample, sequenced in a study of blood T cells in healthy people across ages. For the second PCR, which ran for roughly 7 to 11 cycles, a sample-barcoded 5' primer and a J-beta primer mix were used. One entry per CDR3 protein results from TCRdb running MiXCR on the 5' RACE reads. Of hundreds of thousands of distinct CDR3 sequences listed, under 40% are singletons. The specimen was blood. All receptors derive from a young man in good health.

This clonotype turned up a few times. This chain joins TRBV6-6 and TRBJ2-3; possibly TRBD1 for D (5 bases). Trimming took 0 bases from V and 5 from J, leaving 6 bases between them. Germline V gene lookup returns CDR1 MNHNY and CDR2 SVGAGI (reference sequence). This CDR3 is built from 13 residues. The CDR3 DNA follows: TGTGCCAGCAGTTACTCCAGGGAAGATACGCAGTATTTT. Its protein is CASSYSREDTQYF.

As to this clonotype: A much larger clone lies one base from this, so it may be a read error. The V and J genes are TRBV20-1 and TRBJ2-3; D is perhaps TRBD2 (6 bases). Germline CDR1 is DFQATT and CDR2 is SNEGSKA (reference sequence). Trimming cost V 0 bases and J 1 base, with 8 bases left between them. The CDR3 covers 14 residues. The CDR3 protein is CSAREWGGTDTQYF. The CDR3 region has the DNA TGCAGTGCTAGAGAGTGGGGGGGCACAGATACGCAGTATTTT.

In this sample, this clonotype turned up a few times. The rearrangement uses TRBV27 and TRBJ2-1, with unresolved D. Germline V CDR1 and CDR2: MNHEY, SMNVEV (reference sequence). This CDR3 has 15 residues. Trimming stripped 8 bases from V and 0 bases from J, with 14 bases between. The CDR3 region has the DNA TGTGCCAGCCGCTCAGGAGTCAGCTCCTACAATGAGCAGTTCTTC. Its translation is CASRSGVSSYNEQFF.

In this sample, this clonotype turned up a few times. The CDR3 DNA reads TGTGCCAGCAGCTTGGGCGAGAGGGCGGTGAACACTGAAGCTTTCTTT. It yields the protein CASSLGERAVNTEAFF. This rearrangement joins TRBV7-2 to TRBJ1-1; D is unclear. CDR1 is SGHTA, CDR2 FQGNSA, per germline. The CDR3 sequence is 16 residues long. V was cut by 3 bases and J by 0 bases, with 14 bases left in between.

This clonotype was counted many times. The genes are TRBV7-9 and TRBJ2-1; 7 bases map to TRBD1. The CDR3 totals 15 residues. J was trimmed by 5 bases and V by 2 bases; bases with no gene match: 6. Germline CDR1 and CDR2: SEHNR and FQNEAQ (reference sequence). The CDR3 protein is CASSLTGTANNEQFF. CDR3 sequence (DNA): TGTGCCAGCAGCTTAACCGGGACAGCGAACAATGAGCAGTTCTTC.

This clonotype was seen a handful of times. The chain employs TRBV5-1 and TRBJ2-7; D may correspond to TRBD1 or TRBD2 (6 bases each). V lost 3 bases to trimming and J lost 2 bases, with 15 bases between them. The CDR3 is made up of 15 amino acids. Germline loops: CDR1 SGHRS, CDR2 YFSETQ. Written as DNA, the CDR3 is TGCGCCAGCAGCTCGATGGAGGGGGTTACCTACGAGCAGTACTTC. Translating it yields CASSSMEGVTYEQYF.

A remark on this clonotype: The conserved phenylalanine or tryptophan is not found at the CDR3 terminus, so this likely reflects a read error. The V call is TRBV11-2, the J call TRBJ2-3, with unresolved D. The CDR3 contains 15 residues. Per germline, CDR1 SGHAT and CDR2 FQNNGV. The V end was cut by 1 base, the J end by 9 bases, with 17 bases between. Here the CDR3 DNA reads TGTGCCAGCAGCTTAGGGAGTGCCAAGTCAACCACGCAGTATTCT. Translation: CASSLGSAKSTTQYS.

The chain carries TRBV15 and TRBJ2-5; 7 positions agree with TRBD2. Germline CDR1 is LNHNV and CDR2 is YYDKDF (reference sequence). The V segment lost 5 bases and the J segment 11 bases; nucleotides outside the gene matches: 17. CDR3 length equals 15 residues. CDR3: CATSSSGGGMDEQYF. CDR3 nucleotide sequence: TGTGCCACCAGCTCCTCGGGCGGGGGTATGGATGAGCAGTACTTC.

About this clonotype: A read error is possible here, since a much larger clone lies one base away. The gene calls are TRBV12-3 or TRBV12-4 and TRBJ2-3; maybe TRBD1 (5 bases). The CDR3 is 12 residues long. The CDR3 spells CASGLGPRTQYF. The CDR3, as DNA: TGTGCCAGCGGTTTGGGGCCCAGGACGCAGTATTTT.

CDR3 amino acids: CASSRHTDTQYF. CDR3 sequence (DNA): TGCGCCAGCAGCCGACACACAGATACGCAGTATTTT. V gene TRBV4-1 combines with J gene TRBJ2-3, with D uncertain. Trimming removed 4 bases at V and 2 bases at J, with 4 bases between. This CDR3 has 12 amino acids. Germline values: CDR1 MGHRA, CDR2 YSYEKL.

This clonotype occurred many times. J is TRBJ1-5 and V is TRBV11-2; no clear D. Germline V gene lookup returns CDR1 SGHAT and CDR2 FQNNGV. Trimming cost V 4 bases and J 1 base, with 5 bases left between them. The CDR3 runs to 13 residues. CDR3 in amino acids: CASSSQSNQPQHF. The CDR3 DNA reads as TGTGCCAGCAGCTCGCAGAGCAATCAGCCCCAGCATTTT.

For this clonotype: This could be a read error, since a much larger clone is one nucleotide away. V usage is TRBV11-2 and J usage is TRBJ2-3; 11 positions agree with TRBD2. Germline CDR1 and CDR2: SGHAT and FQNNGV. This CDR3 spans 16 amino acids. The CDR3 region has the DNA TGTGCCAGCACCCCGACTAGCGGGGAGTCGGCAGATACGCGGTATTTT. Translation: CASTPTSGESADTRYF. Looking up the rest from reference TRBV11-2 and TRBJ2-3 gives the full variable domain: EAGVAQSPRYKIIEKRQSVAFWCNPISGHATLYWYQQILGQGPKLLIQFQNNGVVDDSQLPKDRFSAERLKGVDSTLKIQPAKLEDSAVYLCASTPTSGESADTRYFGPGTRLTVL.

The chain couples TRBV12-3 or TRBV12-4 to TRBJ2-4; tentative D call: TRBD2 (6 bases). The CDR3 is 13 residues long. V was shortened by 7 bases and J by 6 bases, with 13 bases between the two germline ends. CDR3 DNA sequence: TGTGCCAGCATTTTTACCGGGGGAAACATTCAGTACTTC. Protein sequence: CASIFTGGNIQYF.

The CDR3 here is CATRGVDGTDTQYF. The CDR3 DNA reads TGTGCCACCCGAGGCGTGGATGGTACAGATACGCAGTATTTT. This sequence joins TRBV12-3 or TRBV12-4 and TRBJ2-3, with D uncertain. CDR3 length equals 14 residues. The ends were cut back, 10 bases at V and 3 bases at J, with 17 bases in the middle.

The chain carries TRBV10-3 and TRBJ2-5; tentative D call: TRBD2 (5 bases). The V gene's germline CDR1 is ENHRY and CDR2 SYGVKD. Trimming took off 0 bases at V and 5 bases at J, with 10 bases between the two ends. The CDR3 has 14 amino acids. The CDR3 loop reads CAISESRVAETQYF. The CDR3 coding sequence is TGTGCCATCAGTGAGTCGAGGGTTGCGGAGACCCAGTACTTC.

This chain connects TRBV20-1 to TRBJ2-5; TRBD2 is a possible D gene (6 bases). Germline CDR1 DFQATT, CDR2 SNEGSKA (reference sequence). The CDR3 spans 11 residues. Here the CDR3 reads CRAPLGGTQYF. The DNA of the CDR3 is TGCAGGGCCCCCCTGGGGGGGACCCAGTACTTC.

This clonotype was observed many times. The V call is TRBV12-3 or TRBV12-4, the J call TRBJ2-1; D possibly corresponds to TRBD1 (6 bases). With 2 bases removed from V and 5 bases from J, the gap between germline ends came to 16 bases. The CDR3 is 16 amino acids. The CDR3 sequence: CASSLRLQGIDNEQFF. The DNA for the CDR3 is TGTGCCAGCAGTTTAAGGCTACAGGGTATCGACAATGAGCAGTTCTTC.

This clonotype was detected many times. V is TRBV20-1 and J is TRBJ2-4, with 7 bases aligning to TRBD1. V shed 6 bases, J shed 13 bases, and the junction held 15 bases outside the gene matches. Germline loops: CDR1 DFQATT, CDR2 SNEGSKA (reference sequence). The CDR3 has 13 residues. CDR3 DNA: TGCAGTGCCACCCCCCGGGACAGCGAAGAGCAGTACTTC. Translated, it gives CSATPRDSEEQYF.

At least ten counts were recorded for this clonotype. The DNA for the CDR3 is TGCAGTGCTATCCCACAGGGCCAAGAGACCCAGTACTTC. It encodes CSAIPQGQETQYF. The chain recombines TRBV20-1 with TRBJ2-5, with D perhaps matching TRBD1 (6 bases). The CDR3 contains 13 residues. Germline V lookup: CDR1 DFQATT, CDR2 SNEGSKA (reference sequence). With 4 bases removed from V and 1 base from J, the gap between germline ends came to 10 bases.

The chain recombines TRBV6-5 with TRBJ2-1, with 13 positions matching TRBD2. The CDR3 has 15 amino acids. Losses at the gene ends were 7 bases for V and 5 bases for J; bases not matched to a gene: 5. Per germline, CDR1 MNHEY and CDR2 SVGAGI. CDR3 nucleotides: TGTGCCAGCACCGAGGGACTAGCGGGAAACAATGAGCAGTTCTTC. This translates into CASTEGLAGNNEQFF.

The chain links TRBV18 to TRBJ2-1, with 11 bases identical to TRBD2. Matching the DNA end better, TRBJ2-7 makes the J call doubtful. This CDR3 spans 16 amino acids. Germline values: CDR1 KGHSH, CDR2 LQKENI. The DNA for the CDR3 is TGTGCCAGCTCACCTCGACTAGCGGGGTTCTACAATGAGCAGTACTTC. Translation gives CASSPRLAGFYNEQYF.

The table lists this clonotype with a few counts. This chain connects TRBV12-3 or TRBV12-4 to TRBJ1-1; D may be TRBD1 (6 bases). The CDR3 sequence is 13 residues long. Trimming shortened V by 10 bases and J by 1 base, and 13 bases separated the two germline ends. The CDR3 spells CATFEGENTEAFF. The CDR3 nucleotides are TGTGCCACCTTTGAGGGGGAGAACACTGAAGCTTTCTTT.

The chain uses TRBV20-1 and TRBJ2-3, with D perhaps TRBD2 (6 bases). Trimming took 2 bases from V and 2 from J, leaving 20 bases between them. The CDR3 loop spans 17 amino acids. Germline CDR1 DFQATT, CDR2 SNEGSKA (reference sequence). The CDR3 reads CSARNISASALTDTQYF. CDR3 sequence (DNA): TGCAGTGCTAGAAACATCTCTGCTAGCGCACTCACAGATACGCAGTATTTT.

CDR3 protein: CASSPWPVNNEQFF. The DNA of the CDR3 is TGTGCCAGCAGCCCATGGCCGGTAAACAATGAGCAGTTCTTC. This chain uses TRBV7-6 with TRBJ2-1; D is ambiguous. CDR1 and CDR2 (germline): SGHVS, FNYEAQ. Trimming cost V 5 bases and J 5 bases, with 13 bases left between them. There are 14 residues in the CDR3.

This clonotype was counted only a few times. The chain joins TRBV7-3 to TRBJ2-5, with TRBD2 matching 7 bases. With 6 bases clipped from V and 0 bases from J, the junction kept 1 base outside the gene matches. Germline lookup yields CDR1 SGHTA and CDR2 FQGTGA. This CDR3 comprises 13 residues. The CDR3 loop is CASRAGNQETQYF. The CDR3 DNA reads TGTGCCAGCAGAGCGGGGAACCAAGAGACCCAGTACTTC.

Only one count was recorded for this clonotype. The chain combines TRBV7-9 with TRBJ1-2; TRBD1 aligns across 7 bases. The CDR3 covers 15 residues. Germline CDR1 and CDR2: SEHNR and FQNEAQ (reference sequence). The J segment lost 7 bases and the V segment lost 5 bases, leaving 13 bases of the junction unmatched. CDR3 DNA sequence: TGTGCCAGCAGCAAAGGCGGGGGACAGCTCGGTGGCTACACCTTC. As protein: CASSKGGGQLGGYTF.

As regards this clonotype: Given a much more abundant clone one base away, this may be a read error. V is TRBV15 and J is TRBJ2-7; possibly TRBD1 for D (6 bases). The CDR3 contains 16 residues. With 5 bases removed from V and 3 bases from J, the gap between germline ends came to 20 bases. Germline CDR1 is LNHNV and CDR2 is YYDKDF (reference sequence). This chain's CDR3 is CATSRSSSGVGYEQYF. The CDR3 coding sequence is TGTGCCACCAGCCGCTCCTCTTCAGGGGTCGGCTACGAGCAGTACTTC.

This sequence joins TRBV6-2 or TRBV6-3 and TRBJ2-3; D possibly corresponds to TRBD2 (6 bases). V lost 5 bases to trimming and J lost 5 bases, with 11 bases between them. This CDR3 region has 13 residues. Germline loops: CDR1 MNHEY, CDR2 SVGEGT. The CDR3 bases are TGTGCCAGCAGTAGCCTCGGGAGAGATACGCAGTATTTT. Encoded protein: CASSSLGRDTQYF.

This clonotype was counted a few times. The chain uses TRBV2 and TRBJ2-3; D is possibly TRBD1 (6 bases). Trimming shortened V by 3 bases and J by 5 bases, and 12 bases separated the two germline ends. CDR1 and CDR2 from the germline V gene are SNHLY and FYNNEI. This CDR3 spans 14 amino acids. The CDR3 DNA is TGTGCCAGCAGTGAGGGGGCCTTAAAAGATACGCAGTATTTT. It codes for CASSEGALKDTQYF. The full variable domain, with the rest looked up from reference TRBV2 and TRBJ2-3, is EPEVTQTPSHQVTQMGQEVILRCVPISNHLYFYWYRQILGQKVEFLVSFYNNEISEKSEIFDDQFSVERPDGSNFTLKIRSTKLEDSAMYFCASSEGALKDTQYFGPGTRLTVL.

The V call is TRBV27, the J call TRBJ2-3; 9 bases match TRBD2. CDR1 is MNHEY, CDR2 SMNVEV, per germline (reference sequence). After removal of 3 bases from V and 0 bases from J, the junction contained 4 bases not matched to a gene. This CDR3 spans 16 amino acids. The CDR3 sequence is CASSFRSGGSTDTQYF. In DNA form, the CDR3 reads TGTGCCAGCAGTTTTAGAAGCGGGGGGAGCACAGATACGCAGTATTTT.